This TCR beta chain was captured by sequencing in a study of T cell repertoires in cytomegalovirus infection. Study context: Evidence of both CMV infection and a matching HLA type came from public TCR beta signatures. Study-wide findings and caveats: The response measured ex vivo was dominated by TCR beta clonotypes (HLA-C-restricted and CMV-specific).

This clonotype was seen a few times. The antigen is undetermined. Via MiXCR, TCRdb re-called the reads, giving one row per CDR3 protein. This sample has 400,000 to 600,000 distinct CDR3 sequences, with roughly 46% found just once. This TCR came from a human donor in good health (CMV status not recorded). Some clones in this sample may be carry-over from other donors' samples. The specimen was cultured PBMCs, collected from culture after CMV antigen stimulation.

The CDR3 sequence: CASSQDVGLEAFF. The DNA of the CDR3 is TGCGCCAGCAGCCAAGACGTAGGTCTCGAAGCTTTCTTT. The rearrangement links TRBV4-1 to TRBJ1-1; D uncertain. Trimming removed 0 bases from V and 8 bases from J, with 10 bases in between. CDR1 is MGHRA, CDR2 YSYEKL, per germline. This CDR3 is 13 amino acids long.